This T cell receptor (beta chain) is from a study of T cell changes during pregnancy in multiple sclerosis (dated by TCRdb to about 2019). Some background on the complete study: The study examined how the T cell repertoire changed over the course of pregnancy in women with multiple sclerosis.

V ends up 6 bases short and J 4 bases short, with an unmatched junction base count of 7. As encoded in the germline V gene (reference sequence), CDR1 is LNHDA while CDR2 is SQIVND. Measured from the cysteine to the phenylalanine, the CDR3 is 14 residues long. Just the 42-base CDR3 DNA is kept, in frame starting at base 1. Library preparation was by the immunoSEQ multiplex PCR assay. TCRdb mirrors the immuneACCESS table, restricted to in-frame sequences. Some clones are absent from its copies; in checked studies, under half trace to an unresolved V gene, and the reason for the others is unknown. Counted in this sample were tens of thousands of clones; more than 85% of them appeared once. The ten most abundant clones make up roughly 1.2% of the sample. With regard to this clone: There is no known antigen for this receptor. No quality values exist for individual bases; no much larger clone is one base distant.

The source material was peripheral blood, sampled after pregnancy. The source of this sequence is a female donor in good health, enrolled as a control in a pregnancy study. The rearranged chain carries TRBV19 and TRBJ1-1, and TRBD1 matches 8 of the central bases. Here the CDR3 is given as CASSKEDRATEAFF. The DNA sequence reads TGTGCCAGTAGCAAGGAGGACAGGGCCACTGAAGCTTTCTTT.